This T cell receptor (beta chain) was found in a study of T cells expressing NK-cell markers. Study details: According to the study, TCR beta repertoires originated from sorted CD3+CD56+NKG2C+, CD3+CD56+NKG2C- and CD3+CD56-NKG2C+ T cells.

Findings and caveats of the study: In 5 or 6 donors, dominant CD3+CD56+NKG2C+ clonotypes ranked among the top 10 CD8+ clonotypes. Whether the expanded NKG2C+ T cell clones recognized HCMV remained unclear.

For this clonotype: Its antigen remains unidentified.

The germline gives CDR1 KGHSH, CDR2 LQKENI. The CDR3 sequence is 15 residues long. TCRdb reprocessed the 5' RACE reads and stores each CDR3 protein as one record, lacking DNA. The sample data list roughly 380,000 distinct CDR3 sequences. The chain combines TRBV18 with TRBJ1-2; TCRdb designates TRBD1, a call that cannot be tested without DNA. The sequencing input was blood T cells: a sorted CD56 or NKG2C T cell subset, CD4+ or CD8+ T cells, or bulk PBMC T cells (not recorded which). The source is a man aged 18-70 years in good health. The CDR3 protein is CASSLVTGGESGYTF.